This TCR beta chain was sequenced during a study of blood T cell repertoires in COVID-19. About the study: Samples taken during acute and convalescent COVID-19 were collected in the United States, Italy and Spain.

Libraries were prepared by immunoSEQ multiplex PCR; TCRdb keeps only in-frame clonotypes and omits some of them. The sample includes a few hundred thousand clones, roughly 90% of them seen just once. The CDR3 totals 15 residues. The germline CDR1 and CDR2 sequences are LNHDA and SQIVND (reference sequence). V gave up 5 bases and J gave up 5 bases; unmatched junction bases: 6. The receptor comes from a man aged 18 to 29 with active or convalescent COVID-19. What was sequenced was peripheral blood. V is TRBV19 and J is TRBJ2-1; 10 bases are a match to TRBD1. CDR3 sequence (DNA): TGTGCCAGTAGTCCCGGGACAGGGGTCGACAATGAGCAGTTCTTC. It codes for CASSPGTGVDNEQFF.